This T cell receptor (beta chain) was found in a study of CD8 T cells in Susac syndrome (dated 2019 in TCRdb). The study in broad terms: Repertoire sequencing was used to test whether CD8+ T cell activation and differentiation in Susac syndrome was antigen driven. The full study reports these points: The study acknowledged that relatively few individuals were included in the TCR sequencing and HLA analysis.

Peripheral blood CD8+ and CD4+ T cells from healthy donors, Susac syndrome patients and multiple sclerosis patients were profiled using high-throughput TCR beta sequencing. Treatment-naive patients with stable or active relapsing-remitting disease fulfilling revised McDonald criteria were used as multiple sclerosis controls. CD8+ TEMRA cells were enriched by FACS, while bulk CD8+ and CD4+ T cells were purified by magnetic negative isolation. Blood was drawn into EDTA tubes, processed within 24 hours, and PBMCs were isolated by density gradient centrifugation. PBMCs intended for TCR sequencing were cryopreserved in liquid nitrogen and were subsequently thawed in a 37 degrees C water bath. The sorted or isolated CD4+, CD8+ and CD8+ TEMRA cells had a purity of 90% or higher. RNA was extracted using the RNeasy kit, and about 0.45 to 1 ug of the RNA was reverse transcribed with random hexamers. The immunoSEQ multiplex PCR assay, covering 54 Vbeta and 13 Jbeta segments, was used to amplify TCR beta CDR3 regions. PCR amplification bias was corrected by using a synthetic template baseline for primer optimization and computational correction. In the authors' own workflow: Only productive sequences were kept, with reads annotated to V, D and J genes according to IMGT and analyzed in immunoSEQ Analyzer. To calculate clonality, Shannon entropy was normalized by log2 of the number of productive unique sequences and then subtracted from one. For each patient and control, public and private clones were evaluated among the 100 most prevalent clones. Clones were defined as Susac-specific if absent from the healthy and MS cohorts, from approximately 1,100 published viral clones and from other ImmuneACCESS disease sequences. TCRdb applied fastp at Q25 and MiXCR to the public reads, then kept only in-frame beta chains. Identical CDR3 proteins give one entry, which carries the most common genes and DNA. The V and J calls and clone size are TCRdb's, not the authors'. In this sample the table shows approximately 140,000 distinct CDR3 sequences, around 95% of which occur a single time. In total, the top ten clones hold 0.095% to 0.14% of the sample.

The CDR3, cysteine through phenylalanine, is 13 amino acids long. CDR3 DNA is the only sequence kept; it has 39 bases, read in frame from the first base. The germline V gene yields KGHSH for CDR1 and LQKENI for CDR2. At the junction V is shortened by 3 bases and J by 3 bases, with 9 bases in between. Remarks on this clonotype: Its antigen specificity is not known. One base away there is no much larger clone; base qualities are not given.

The chain couples TRBV18 to TRBJ2-7; too little of a D gene remains to name it. The sequenced material came from CD4+ T cells from PBMCs. The receptor's source is a human donor with multiple sclerosis. The nucleotide sequence is TGTGCCAGCTCACCGAACCCCCTCTACGAGCAGTACTTC. It specifies CASSPNPLYEQYF.